Listed here are 17 T cell receptor beta chains from one sample, sequenced in a study of CD4 and CD8 cells across lung adenocarcinoma regions. TCRdb reprocessed the PCR reads with MiXCR, giving one entry per CDR3 protein. The sample holds approximately 14,000 distinct CDR3 sequences, roughly 47% seen once. Sequencing input: CD4+ T cells from the center of a lung tumor. The receptors originated from a male donor with lung adenocarcinoma. The CD4 and CD8 labels of this study may be unreliable.

To note about this clonotype: Mismatch with germline at one junction end may stem from a read error. This chain uses TRBV6-5 with TRBJ2-2, with D perhaps matching TRBD1 or TRBD2 (5 bases each). Germline CDR1 and CDR2: MNHEY and SVGAGI. This CDR3 is built from 15 residues. The CDR3 DNA sequence: TGTGCCAGGAGACTCCAGTCCGGAAGTCCCGGGGCGCTGTTTTTT. Amino acid sequence: CARRLQSGSPGALFF.

The V and J genes are TRBV10-3 and TRBJ2-5, with D uncertain. This CDR3 comprises 15 residues. In germline, CDR1 is ENHRY, CDR2 SYGVKD. Between the trimmed V and J ends, which lost 1 base and 2 bases, there was a span of 11 bases. The CDR3 DNA reads TGTGCCATCAGTGAGTGGCAGCGTGAACAAGAGACCCAGTACTTC. Translating gives CAISEWQREQETQYF.

This clonotype was counted at least ten times. The chain links TRBV6-1 to TRBJ2-2, with unresolved D. Looked up from germline, CDR1 is MNHNS and CDR2 is SASEGT. The V end was cut by 8 bases, the J end by 1 base, with 8 bases between. CDR3 length equals 13 residues. The DNA of the CDR3 is TGTGCCAGCGGCCGGAGGAACACCGGGGAGCTGTTTTTT. Its translation is CASGRRNTGELFF.

The genes are TRBV27 and TRBJ2-1; D uncertain. The J call is in doubt because the DNA end fits TRBJ2-7 better. The CDR3 is 16 amino acids. The V gene's germline CDR1 is MNHEY and CDR2 SMNVEV (reference sequence). For the CDR3, the DNA is TGTGCCAGCAGTTTATCGGTCACGATGGTATACAATGAGCAGTACTTC. It yields the protein CASSLSVTMVYNEQYF.

This clonotype is medium-sized in the sample. The chain employs TRBV10-1 and TRBJ2-1; no firm D call. The V end lost 0 bases, the J end lost 7 bases, and 10 bases lay between the germline ends. This CDR3 comprises 14 residues. Germline assignment: CDR1 WNHNN and CDR2 SYGVQD (reference sequence). The CDR3 sequence is CASSESRLPNEQFF. The CDR3 DNA sequence: TGCGCCAGCAGTGAGTCGCGACTCCCAAATGAGCAGTTCTTC.

Note on this clonotype: The junction differs from germline at one of its ends, possibly a read error. This chain connects TRBV6-1 to TRBJ2-3; D might be TRBD2 (5 bases). CDR1 is MNHNS and CDR2 is SASEGT in the germline V gene. The CDR3 totals 13 residues. The CDR3 here is CARALRAKDMQYF. CDR3 in DNA: TGTGCCAGGGCTCTGCGGGCCAAAGATATGCAGTATTTT.

The V gene is TRBV6-1, the J gene TRBJ1-5; D is ambiguous. The CDR3 spans 13 residues. CDR1 MNHNS and CDR2 SASEGT come from the germline V gene. Trimming cost V 6 bases and J 8 bases, with 14 bases left between them. CDR3 amino acids: CASRGALLEPQHF. The CDR3 DNA is TGTGCCAGCAGGGGTGCCCTCCTTGAGCCCCAGCATTTT.

This clonotype occurred a few times. This may be a read error: a much more frequent sequence differs by one nucleotide. The genes are TRBV27 and TRBJ2-1; D is perhaps TRBD1 (6 bases). V was clipped by 5 bases and J by 10 bases, with 18 bases between them. CDR1 and CDR2 from the germline V gene are MNHEY and SMNVEV (reference sequence). The CDR3 covers 14 residues. In DNA, the CDR3 is TGTGCCAGCAGTCAGACAGGTTACCCCTACGAGCAGTTCTTC. Translating it yields CASSQTGYPYEQFF.

This clonotype appeared a few times. The V and J genes are TRBV7-2 and TRBJ2-1, with a weak D call TRBD1 (5 bases). Germline assignment: CDR1 SGHTA and CDR2 FQGNSA. This CDR3 has 12 amino acids. V shed 3 bases and J shed 8 bases, with 8 bases lying between them. Written as DNA, the CDR3 is TGTGCCAGCAGCTTTCAGGGTGATGAGCAGTTCTTC. This encodes CASSFQGDEQFF. Complete variable domain (other parts from reference TRBV7-2 and TRBJ2-1): GAGVSQSPSNKVTEKGKDVELRCDPISGHTALYWYRQSLGQGLEFLIYFQGNSAPDKSGLPSDRFSAERTGGSVSTLTIQRTQQEDSAVYLCASSFQGDEQFFGPGTRLTVL.

Notes on this clonotype: A much larger clone lies a single base off, so this may be a read error. This rearrangement joins TRBV6-5 to TRBJ1-2; no firm D call. The V end was cut by 4 bases, the J end by 4 bases, with 10 bases between. Germline V gene lookup returns CDR1 MNHEY and CDR2 SVGAGI. This CDR3 region has 13 residues. This CDR3 is CASSFSGPYGYTF. The CDR3 coding sequence is TGTGCCAGCAGTTTCAGTGGCCCCTATGGCTACACCTTC.

On this clonotype: At one boundary the junction diverges from the germline segment, which might be a read error. The chain links TRBV6-8 to TRBJ2-3; maybe TRBD2 (7 bases). Germline V gene sequence: CDR1 MNHGY, CDR2 SAAAGT. The CDR3 is 18 amino acids. The CDR3 sequence is CAVRGAGSGDWDKETQYF. The DNA of the CDR3 is TGTGCCGTTAGGGGTGCCGGGAGCGGGGATTGGGACAAAGAGACCCAGTATTTC.

V and J are TRBV6-5 and TRBJ1-1; no firm D call. The length of the CDR3 is 15 residues. The germline gives CDR1 MNHEY, CDR2 SVGAGI. Trimming left V 2 bases short and J 4 bases short, with 14 bases between. CDR3: CASSYIVVRPTEAFF. The CDR3 DNA is TGTGCCAGCAGTTACATTGTTGTCCGGCCCACTGAAGCTTTCTTT.

As concerns this clonotype: The junction does not match germline at one end; this may be a read error. This rearrangement joins TRBV6-1 to TRBJ2-4, with TRBD2 matching over 10 bases. The germline gives CDR1 MNHNS, CDR2 SASEGT. This CDR3 region has 15 residues. CDR3 sequence reads: CASSEMASGRNIQLF. The CDR3 coding sequence is TGTGCCAGCAGTGAAATGGCTAGCGGGAGAAACATCCAGTTATTC.

The chain joins TRBV27 to TRBJ2-2; D unclear. Trimming removed 10 bases from V and 11 bases from J, with 20 bases in between. The CDR3 runs 13 residues. Germline values: CDR1 MNHEY, CDR2 SMNVEV (reference sequence). The CDR3 coding sequence is TGTGCCACCGCGGCTTACGGCTACAATGAGCTGTTTTTT. It yields the protein CATAAYGYNELFF.

The chain recombines TRBV6-1 with TRBJ2-3; D tentatively reads TRBD1 or TRBD2 (6 bases each). Germline V gene data show CDR1 as MNHNS and CDR2 as SASEGT. The V end lost 4 bases, the J end lost 4 bases, and 21 bases lay between the germline ends. The CDR3 totals 17 residues. The CDR3 coding sequence is TGTGCCAGCAGTGGGGGCCCCGGGGGCGGAGACCCAGATACGCAGTATTTT. Amino acid sequence: CASSGGPGGGDPDTQYF.

At least ten counts were recorded for this clonotype. This chain joins TRBV14 and TRBJ2-6; 16 bases map to TRBD2. Trimming took 3 bases from V and 4 from J; bases not matched to a gene: 9. CDR3 length: 20 residues. Germline loops: CDR1 SGHDN, CDR2 FVKESK. CDR3 sequence reads: CASSQSGTSGRARGANVLTF. The CDR3 DNA follows: TGTGCCAGCAGCCAGTCTGGGACTAGCGGGAGGGCCAGGGGGGCCAACGTCCTGACTTTC.

Comments on this clonotype: The CDR3 does not end in the conserved phenylalanine or tryptophan, so this is likely a read error. Because the CDR3's place on the DNA is in doubt, the DNA is left out and the CDR3 is given as listed by TCRdb. The CDR3 loop is CASSPQVA. This rearrangement joins TRBV10-2 to TRBJ2-1; the table gives TRBD1 as D, unverified against the DNA. Per germline, CDR1 WSHSY and CDR2 SAAADI. The CDR3 numbers 8 amino acids, ends counted.